A selection of T cell receptor beta chains follows, all from one sample in a study of blood T cell repertoires in COVID-19. Only in-frame clones appear in the TCRdb table, and some are missing; sequencing was by immunoSEQ multiplex PCR. This sample carries roughly 100,000 clones, about 90% of them seen once, and the ten largest clones take approximately 3%. Sequencing was carried out using peripheral blood. The receptors derive from a man over 45 in a cohort sampled during active COVID-19. Each CDR3 is given with its conserved first and last residue. Each record gives: V gene, clone size, D gene, J gene, CDR3 DNA, CDR3 protein. A D gene is named only where the DNA matches it firmly. Where a row states a size, it is once, few, many or the class of an expanded clone; other rows omit it.

v_call: TRBV11-3
clone_size: -
d_call: TRBD1
j_call: TRBJ2-7
cdr3_nt: TGTGCCAGCAGCATCCGGACAGGGAACTCCTACGAGCAGTACTTC
cdr3_aa: CASSIRTGNSYEQYF

v_call: TRBV4-2
clone_size: -
d_call: -
j_call: TRBJ2-2
cdr3_nt: TGTGCCAGCAGCCAAGATACCCCCGGGACACTCAACACCGGGGAGCTGTTTTTT
cdr3_aa: CASSQDTPGTLNTGELFF

v_call: TRBV12-3/TRBV12-4
clone_size: -
d_call: -
j_call: TRBJ2-3
cdr3_nt: TGTGCCAGCTGCAGGGGCGAGACGCAGTATTTT
cdr3_aa: CASCRGETQYF

v_call: TRBV19
clone_size: -
d_call: TRBD1
j_call: TRBJ1-2
cdr3_nt: TGTGCCAGTAAAGGGACAGAGTATGGCTACACCTTC
cdr3_aa: CASKGTEYGYTF

v_call: TRBV3-1/TRBV3-2
clone_size: -
d_call: TRBD2
j_call: TRBJ2-7
cdr3_nt: TGTGCCAGCAGCCAGGGTAGCGGGGGGCGGTACGAGCAGTACTTC
cdr3_aa: CASSQGSGGRYEQYF

v_call: TRBV6-5
clone_size: -
d_call: -
j_call: TRBJ2-2
cdr3_nt: TGTGCCAGCAGTTACTACAGGGACACCGGGGAGCTGTTTTTT
cdr3_aa: CASSYYRDTGELFF

v_call: TRBV5-4
clone_size: -
d_call: -
j_call: TRBJ2-3
cdr3_nt: TGTGCCAGCAGCTTAGCAGGGTGGACAGATACGCAGTATTTT
cdr3_aa: CASSLAGWTDTQYF

v_call: TRBV9
clone_size: -
d_call: -
j_call: TRBJ2-3
cdr3_nt: TGTGCCAGCAGCGCCTACAGGGTTCGGGCCGGGAGCACAGATACGCAGTATTTT
cdr3_aa: CASSAYRVRAGSTDTQYF

v_call: TRBV15
clone_size: -
d_call: -
j_call: TRBJ2-3
cdr3_nt: TGTGCCACCAGCAGGGGGGGGCTAACGGGTTCAGATACGCAGTATTTT
cdr3_aa: CATSRGGLTGSDTQYF

v_call: TRBV7-9
clone_size: -
d_call: -
j_call: TRBJ2-2
cdr3_nt: TGTGCCACCTCAGGGAACACCGGGGAGCTGTTTTTT
cdr3_aa: CATSGNTGELFF

v_call: TRBV19
clone_size: -
d_call: -
j_call: TRBJ1-2
cdr3_nt: TGTGCCAGTAGTGGGCGTAAGGGAGATGGCTACACCTTC
cdr3_aa: CASSGRKGDGYTF

v_call: TRBV6-6
clone_size: -
d_call: TRBD1
j_call: TRBJ2-1
cdr3_nt: TGTGCCAGCAATCGAGCAGGGGGCTCAAATGAGCAGTTCTTC
cdr3_aa: CASNRAGGSNEQFF

v_call: TRBV28
clone_size: -
d_call: -
j_call: TRBJ1-2
cdr3_nt: TGTGCCAGCGCGGGGGTTGGCTACACCTTC
cdr3_aa: CASAGVGYTF

v_call: TRBV5-4
clone_size: -
d_call: TRBD1
j_call: TRBJ2-6
cdr3_nt: TGTGCCAGCAGCGGGACAGGGAACTCTGGGGCCAACGTCCTGACTTTC
cdr3_aa: CASSGTGNSGANVLTF

v_call: TRBV7-9
clone_size: -
d_call: -
j_call: TRBJ2-5
cdr3_nt: TGTGCCAGCAGCGCCGGGACAGAGGAGGGTAACCAGTACTTC
cdr3_aa: CASSAGTEEGNQYF

v_call: TRBV14
clone_size: -
d_call: TRBD1
j_call: TRBJ2-7
cdr3_nt: TGTGCCAGCAGCCAAGCCGGACAGGCCAGAATATACGAGCAGTACTTC
cdr3_aa: CASSQAGQARIYEQYF

v_call: TRBV11-2
clone_size: -
d_call: -
j_call: TRBJ2-1
cdr3_nt: TGTGCCAGCAGCTTACGGGGTATTTCCTACAATGAGCAGTTCTTC
cdr3_aa: CASSLRGISYNEQFF

v_call: TRBV10-1
clone_size: once
d_call: TRBD1
j_call: TRBJ1-6
cdr3_nt: TGCGCCAGCACCCGGGACAGGGGAGGTTCACCCCTCCACTTT
cdr3_aa: CASTRDRGGSPLHF

v_call: TRBV19
clone_size: -
d_call: -
j_call: TRBJ1-1
cdr3_nt: TGTGCCACCCATCCCCTCAGGGGACCCACTGAAGCTTTCTTT
cdr3_aa: CATHPLRGPTEAFF

v_call: TRBV7-6
clone_size: -
d_call: TRBD1
j_call: TRBJ2-7
cdr3_nt: TGTGCCAGCAGCCTCGACAGGGGGTTTGCCTACGAGCAGTACTTC
cdr3_aa: CASSLDRGFAYEQYF

v_call: TRBV4-3
clone_size: -
d_call: TRBD1
j_call: TRBJ2-7
cdr3_nt: TGCGCCAGCAGCCAAGATAGGGCGGACAGGGTATCCTCCCCTGCCTACGAGCAGTACTTC
cdr3_aa: CASSQDRADRVSSPAYEQYF

v_call: TRBV7-2
clone_size: -
d_call: -
j_call: TRBJ2-7
cdr3_nt: TGTGCCAGCAGCCCGGATCCGGGATTCTACGAGCAGTACTTC
cdr3_aa: CASSPDPGFYEQYF

v_call: TRBV27
clone_size: -
d_call: TRBD2
j_call: TRBJ2-1
cdr3_nt: TGTGCCAGCAGTTTAGCGGGCTTCGATACGACTAGCGGGGGGGCCACCTACAATGAGCAGTTCTTC
cdr3_aa: CASSLAGFDTTSGGATYNEQFF

v_call: TRBV28
clone_size: -
d_call: -
j_call: TRBJ1-2
cdr3_nt: TGTGCCAGCAGTTTCACGGGTTCCGGGGGCTACACCTTC
cdr3_aa: CASSFTGSGGYTF

v_call: TRBV7-6
clone_size: -
d_call: -
j_call: TRBJ1-5
cdr3_nt: TGTGCCAGCAGCTTAGCGGGACTTGTAAGCAATCAGCCCCAGCATTTT
cdr3_aa: CASSLAGLVSNQPQHF

v_call: TRBV6-1
clone_size: -
d_call: -
j_call: TRBJ2-3
cdr3_nt: TGTGCCAGCAGTGAACTCTCAGGGGCTGGAGATACGCAGTATTTT
cdr3_aa: CASSELSGAGDTQYF

v_call: TRBV7-8
clone_size: -
d_call: -
j_call: TRBJ1-2
cdr3_nt: TGTGCCAGCAGCCCGGGGGGGGGAAACTATGGCTACACCTTC
cdr3_aa: CASSPGGGNYGYTF

v_call: TRBV18
clone_size: -
d_call: TRBD1
j_call: TRBJ2-3
cdr3_nt: TGTGCCAGCTCACCAAGGGACAGGGACACAGATACGCAGTATTTT
cdr3_aa: CASSPRDRDTDTQYF

v_call: TRBV29-1
clone_size: -
d_call: -
j_call: TRBJ2-1
cdr3_nt: TGCAGCGTTGAAGAAGCGGGACAAAATGAGCAGTTCTTC
cdr3_aa: CSVEEAGQNEQFF

v_call: TRBV5-4
clone_size: few
d_call: TRBD2
j_call: TRBJ2-5
cdr3_nt: TGTGCCAGCAGCTTACTTACGGGGGGGCGAGAGACCCAGTACTTC
cdr3_aa: CASSLLTGGRETQYF

v_call: TRBV27
clone_size: -
d_call: TRBD2
j_call: TRBJ2-2
cdr3_nt: TGTGCCAGCAGTTTATGGGGGGGAGGCACCGGGGAGCTGTTTTTT
cdr3_aa: CASSLWGGGTGELFF